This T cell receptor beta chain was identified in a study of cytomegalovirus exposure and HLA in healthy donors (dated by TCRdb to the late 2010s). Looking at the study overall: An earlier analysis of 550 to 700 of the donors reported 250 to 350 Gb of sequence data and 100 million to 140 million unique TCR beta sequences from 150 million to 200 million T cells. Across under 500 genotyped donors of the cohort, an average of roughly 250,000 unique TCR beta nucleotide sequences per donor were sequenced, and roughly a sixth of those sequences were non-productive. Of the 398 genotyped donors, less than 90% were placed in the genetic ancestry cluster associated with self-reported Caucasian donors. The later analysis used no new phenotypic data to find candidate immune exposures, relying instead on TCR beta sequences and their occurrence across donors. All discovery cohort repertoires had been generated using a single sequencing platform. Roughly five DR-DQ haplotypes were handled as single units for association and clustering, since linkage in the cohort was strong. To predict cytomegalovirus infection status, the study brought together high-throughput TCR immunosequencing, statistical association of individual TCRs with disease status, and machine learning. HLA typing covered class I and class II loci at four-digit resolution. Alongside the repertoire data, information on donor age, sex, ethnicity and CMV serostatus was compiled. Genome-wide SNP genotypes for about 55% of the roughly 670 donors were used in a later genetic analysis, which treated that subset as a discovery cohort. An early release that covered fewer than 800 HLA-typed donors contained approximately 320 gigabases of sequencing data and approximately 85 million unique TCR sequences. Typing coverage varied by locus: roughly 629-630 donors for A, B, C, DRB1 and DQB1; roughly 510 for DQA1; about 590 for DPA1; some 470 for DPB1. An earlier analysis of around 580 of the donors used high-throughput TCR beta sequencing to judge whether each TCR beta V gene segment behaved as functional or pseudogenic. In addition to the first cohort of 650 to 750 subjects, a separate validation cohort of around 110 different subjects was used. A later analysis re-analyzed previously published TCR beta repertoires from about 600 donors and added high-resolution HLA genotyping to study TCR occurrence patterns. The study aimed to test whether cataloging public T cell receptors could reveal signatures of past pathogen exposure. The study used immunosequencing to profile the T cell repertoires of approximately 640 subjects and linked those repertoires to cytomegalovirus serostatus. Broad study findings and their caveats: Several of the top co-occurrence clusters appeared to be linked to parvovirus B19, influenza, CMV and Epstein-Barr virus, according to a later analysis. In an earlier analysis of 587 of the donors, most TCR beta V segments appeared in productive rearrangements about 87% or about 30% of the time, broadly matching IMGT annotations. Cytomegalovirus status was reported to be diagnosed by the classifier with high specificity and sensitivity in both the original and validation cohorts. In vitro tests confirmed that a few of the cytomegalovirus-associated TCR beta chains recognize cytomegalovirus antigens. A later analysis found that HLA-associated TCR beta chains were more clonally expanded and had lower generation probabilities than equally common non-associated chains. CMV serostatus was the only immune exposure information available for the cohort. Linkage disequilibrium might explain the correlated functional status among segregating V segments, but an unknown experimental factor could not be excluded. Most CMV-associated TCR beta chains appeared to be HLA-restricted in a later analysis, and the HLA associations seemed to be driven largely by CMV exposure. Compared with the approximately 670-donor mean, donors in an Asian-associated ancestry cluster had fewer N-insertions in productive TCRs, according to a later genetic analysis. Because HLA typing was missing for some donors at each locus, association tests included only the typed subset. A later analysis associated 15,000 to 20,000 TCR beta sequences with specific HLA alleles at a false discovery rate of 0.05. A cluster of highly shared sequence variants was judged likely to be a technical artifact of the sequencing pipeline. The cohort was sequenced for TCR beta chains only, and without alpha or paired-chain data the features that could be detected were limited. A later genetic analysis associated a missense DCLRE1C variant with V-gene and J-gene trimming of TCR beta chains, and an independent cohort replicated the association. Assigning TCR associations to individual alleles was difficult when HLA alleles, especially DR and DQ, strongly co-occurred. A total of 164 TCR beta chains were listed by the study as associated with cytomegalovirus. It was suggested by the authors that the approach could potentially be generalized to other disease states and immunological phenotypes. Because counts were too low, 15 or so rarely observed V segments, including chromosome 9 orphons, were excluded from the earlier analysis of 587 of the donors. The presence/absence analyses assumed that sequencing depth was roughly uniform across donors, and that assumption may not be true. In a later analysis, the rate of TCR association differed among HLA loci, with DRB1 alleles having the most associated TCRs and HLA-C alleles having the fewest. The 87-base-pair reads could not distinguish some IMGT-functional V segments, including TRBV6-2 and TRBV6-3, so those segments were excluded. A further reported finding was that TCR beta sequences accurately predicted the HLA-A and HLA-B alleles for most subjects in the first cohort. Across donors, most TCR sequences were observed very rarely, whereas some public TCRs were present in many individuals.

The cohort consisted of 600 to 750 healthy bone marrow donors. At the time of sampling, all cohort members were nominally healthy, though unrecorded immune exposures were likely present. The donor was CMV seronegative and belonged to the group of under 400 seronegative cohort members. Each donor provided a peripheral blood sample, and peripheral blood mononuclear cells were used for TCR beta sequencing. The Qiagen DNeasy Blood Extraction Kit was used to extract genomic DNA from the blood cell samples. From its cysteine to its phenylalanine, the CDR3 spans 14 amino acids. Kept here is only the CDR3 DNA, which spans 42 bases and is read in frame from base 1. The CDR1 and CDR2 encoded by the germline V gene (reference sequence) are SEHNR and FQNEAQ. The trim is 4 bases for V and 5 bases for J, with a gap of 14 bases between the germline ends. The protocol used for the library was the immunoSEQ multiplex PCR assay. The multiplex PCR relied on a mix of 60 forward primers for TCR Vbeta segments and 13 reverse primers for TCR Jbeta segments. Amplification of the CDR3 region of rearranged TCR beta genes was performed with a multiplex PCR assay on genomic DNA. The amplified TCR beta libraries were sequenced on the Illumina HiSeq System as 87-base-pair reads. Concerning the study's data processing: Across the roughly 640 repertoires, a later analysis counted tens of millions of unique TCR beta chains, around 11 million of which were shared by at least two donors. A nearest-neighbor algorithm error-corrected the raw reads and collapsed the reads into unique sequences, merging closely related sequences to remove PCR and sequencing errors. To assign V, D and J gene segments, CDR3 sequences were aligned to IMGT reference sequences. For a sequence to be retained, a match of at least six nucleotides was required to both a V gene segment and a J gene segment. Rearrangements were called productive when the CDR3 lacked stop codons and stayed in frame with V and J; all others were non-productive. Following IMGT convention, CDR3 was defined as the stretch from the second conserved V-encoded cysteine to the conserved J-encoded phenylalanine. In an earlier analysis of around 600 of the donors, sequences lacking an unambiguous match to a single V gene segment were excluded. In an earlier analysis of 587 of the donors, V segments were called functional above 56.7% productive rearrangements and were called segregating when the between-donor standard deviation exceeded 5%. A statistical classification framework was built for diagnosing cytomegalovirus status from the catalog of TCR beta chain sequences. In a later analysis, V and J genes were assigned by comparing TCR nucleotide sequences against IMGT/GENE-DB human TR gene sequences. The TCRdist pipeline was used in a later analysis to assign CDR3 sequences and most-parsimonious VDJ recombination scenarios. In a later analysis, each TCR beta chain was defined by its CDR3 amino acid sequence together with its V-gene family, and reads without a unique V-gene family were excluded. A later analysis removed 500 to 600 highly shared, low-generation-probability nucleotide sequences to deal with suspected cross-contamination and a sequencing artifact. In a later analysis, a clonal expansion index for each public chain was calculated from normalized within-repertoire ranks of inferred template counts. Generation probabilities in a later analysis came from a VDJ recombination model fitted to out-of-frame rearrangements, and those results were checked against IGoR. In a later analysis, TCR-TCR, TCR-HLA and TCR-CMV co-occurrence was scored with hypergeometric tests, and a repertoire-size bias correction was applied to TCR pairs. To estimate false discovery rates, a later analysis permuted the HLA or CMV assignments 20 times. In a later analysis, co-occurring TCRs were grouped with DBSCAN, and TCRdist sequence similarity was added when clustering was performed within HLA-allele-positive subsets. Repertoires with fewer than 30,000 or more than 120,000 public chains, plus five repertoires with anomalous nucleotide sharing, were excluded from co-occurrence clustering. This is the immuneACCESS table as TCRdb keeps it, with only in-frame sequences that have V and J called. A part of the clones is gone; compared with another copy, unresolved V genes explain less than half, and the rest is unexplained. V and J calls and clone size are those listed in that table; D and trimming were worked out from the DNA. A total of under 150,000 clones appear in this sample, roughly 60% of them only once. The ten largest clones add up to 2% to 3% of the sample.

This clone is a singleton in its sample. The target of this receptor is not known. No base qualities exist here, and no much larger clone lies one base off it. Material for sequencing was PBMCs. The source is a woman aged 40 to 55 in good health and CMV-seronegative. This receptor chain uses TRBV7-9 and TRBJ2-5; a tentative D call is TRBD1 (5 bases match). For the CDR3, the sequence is CASSSAPGPETQYF. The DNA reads TGTGCCAGCAGCTCAGCCCCAGGGCCGGAGACCCAGTACTTC.